The source of this TCR beta chain is a study of blood T cell repertoires in COVID-19. Study-wide context: T cells, B-cell-depleted T cells, or PBMCs supplied cDNA or gDNA.

Germline V gives CDR1 SGDLS, CDR2 YYNGEE. V lost 0 bases and J lost 9, with 10 bases in between. The CDR3 extends over 13 amino acids. How the authors handled the data: Counts of nucleated cells, estimated from reference gene primer amplification, were obtained. Some clones are missing from TCRdb's copy, which holds only in-frame ones; the method was immunoSEQ multiplex PCR. V and J calls and clone size are those listed in that table; D and trimming were worked out from the DNA. This sample carries approximately 16,000 clones, 60% to 80% of them seen once, and the ten largest clones take around 13%. The TCR sequence derives from a human donor in a cohort sampled during active COVID-19. Sequencing used peripheral blood. The chain carries TRBV9 and TRBJ2-4; possibly TRBD1 for D (5 bases). In DNA form, the CDR3 reads TGTGCCAGCAGCGTAGAAGCAGGGCGCATTCAGTACTTC. The encoded protein is CASSVEAGRIQYF.